Presented here are 15 T cell receptor beta chains from one specimen sequenced in a study of long-term antiretroviral therapy in people with HIV. At survey level, the immunoSEQ assay was run in its v3.0 version. Data came from immunoSEQ multiplex PCR; TCRdb stores just in-frame clones and leaves some out. The sample has around 40,000 clones; 80% to 90% are singletons. Sequencing used unsorted PBMCs, obtained 2.2 years after starting antiretroviral therapy. The receptors were sampled from a man younger than 35 with HIV.

The chain joins TRBV30 to TRBJ2-6; a weak D match, TRBD1 (5 bases). This CDR3 spans 15 amino acids. Germline V CDR1 and CDR2: GTSNPN, SVGIG (reference sequence). The ends were cut back, 3 bases at V and 0 bases at J, with 9 bases in the middle. The CDR3 DNA reads TGTGCCTGGAGCACAGGCCTCTCTGGGGCCAACGTCCTGACTTTC. It is translated as CAWSTGLSGANVLTF.

This clone was recorded once. The chain couples TRBV29-1 to TRBJ2-5; 13 bases line up with TRBD2. V lost 7 bases, J lost 2 bases, and 10 bases stayed unmatched. This CDR3 has 16 amino acids. CDR1 is SQVTM, CDR2 ANQGSEA, per germline. The CDR3 DNA follows: TGCAGCGCGGGCGGGGGGACTAGCGGGGTTCAAGAGACCCAGTACTTC. The encoded protein is CSAGGGTSGVQETQYF.

This clone showed up just once. CDR3 region: CASSPRPGQLNTEAFF. For the CDR3, the DNA is TGTGCCAGCAGCCCGCGGCCGGGACAGCTGAACACTGAAGCTTTCTTT. The chain employs TRBV7-9 and TRBJ1-1; TRBD1 agrees at 7 bases. The V segment lost 5 bases and the J segment 0 bases; nucleotides outside the gene matches: 9. There are 16 residues in the CDR3. Per germline, CDR1 SEHNR and CDR2 FQNEAQ (reference sequence).

The chain joins TRBV5-6 to TRBJ2-5, with 11 nucleotides matching TRBD2. J was trimmed by 4 bases and V by 1 base; bases with no gene match: 15. The CDR3 extends over 19 amino acids. Germline loops: CDR1 SGHDT, CDR2 YYEEEE. CDR3 sequence reads: CASSLYRFGASGGPETQYF. The CDR3 nucleotides read TGTGCCAGCAGCTTGTACCGCTTTGGGGCTAGCGGGGGGCCAGAGACCCAGTACTTC.

The rearrangement joins TRBV30 to TRBJ1-4, with D unresolved. The CDR3 is made up of 13 amino acids. V was pared by 4 bases and J by 8 bases, with 14 bases between. Germline CDR1 is GTSNPN and CDR2 is SVGIG (reference sequence). CDR3 nucleotides: TGTGCCTGGAACCTGAACCCAGAGGAAAAACTGTTTTTT. Its translation is CAWNLNPEEKLFF.

The chain carries TRBV6-4 and TRBJ2-1, with 10 nucleotides matching TRBD2. Germline-derived CDR1 and CDR2 are MRHNA and SNTAGT. Losses at the gene ends were 6 bases for V and 5 bases for J; bases not matched to a gene: 13. The CDR3 is 17 residues long. This CDR3 is CASSLWVSGGAHNEQFF. CDR3 nucleotides: TGTGCCAGCAGCCTTTGGGTAAGCGGGGGGGCCCACAATGAGCAGTTCTTC.

The chain employs TRBV15 and TRBJ1-2; D may be TRBD1 (5 bases). Trimming pared 0 bases from V and 4 bases from J, leaving 6 bases between. Looked up from germline, CDR1 is LNHNV and CDR2 is YYDKDF (reference sequence). CDR3 size: 13 residues. The CDR3 reads CATSRDRVYGYTF. The CDR3 DNA follows: TGTGCCACCAGCAGAGACAGGGTCTATGGCTACACCTTC. Combining the CDR3 with reference TRBV15 and TRBJ1-2 gives the whole variable domain DAMVIQNPRYQVTQFGKPVTLSCSQTLNHNVMYWYQQKSSQAPKLLFHYYDKDFNNEADTPDNFQSRRPNTSFCFLDIRSPGLGDTAMYLCATSRDRVYGYTFGSGTRLTVV.

This rearrangement joins TRBV30 to TRBJ1-2; TRBD1 matches at 12 bases. The CDR3 has 15 residues. Germline V lookup: CDR1 GTSNPN, CDR2 SVGIG (reference sequence). J was trimmed by 7 bases and V by 4 bases; bases with no gene match: 10. The CDR3 sequence: CAWNQGQGAPRGYTF. The CDR3 nucleotides are TGTGCCTGGAACCAGGGACAGGGGGCGCCCCGTGGCTACACCTTC.

The table lists this clone with a few counts. This chain uses TRBV5-1 with TRBJ1-2, with D unclear. Germline lookup yields CDR1 SGHRS and CDR2 YFSETQ. The CDR3 is 13 amino acids. V was shortened by 0 bases and J by 6 bases, with 9 bases between the two germline ends. CDR3 in DNA: TGCGCCAGCAGCTTGGATAATCCCAATGGCTACACCTTC. It specifies CASSLDNPNGYTF.

This chain joins TRBV27 and TRBJ2-2; D remains unclear. This CDR3 has 15 amino acids. Germline V lookup: CDR1 MNHEY, CDR2 SMNVEV (reference sequence). The V and J ends lost 6 bases and 0 bases respectively, with 11 bases between them. The CDR3 DNA follows: TGTGCCAGCAGCGTGGAACTGGCGAACACCGGGGAGCTGTTTTTT. Its translation is CASSVELANTGELFF.

The chain joins TRBV4-1 to TRBJ2-7, with D unclear. This CDR3 has 13 amino acids. V was pared by 0 bases and J by 5 bases, with 8 bases between. Germline CDR1 and CDR2: MGHRA and YSYEKL. CDR3 nucleotide sequence: TGCGCCAGCAGCCAAGAGGGCTACCACGAGCAGTACTTC. Protein: CASSQEGYHEQYF.

This chain links TRBV27 with TRBJ2-1; 8 nucleotides align to TRBD2. Germline CDR1 reads MNHEY; CDR2 reads SMNVEV (reference sequence). With 3 bases clipped from V and 5 bases from J, the junction kept 15 bases outside the gene matches. CDR3 size: 18 residues. The CDR3 region is CASSFAPSSGTSHNEQFF. The CDR3 nucleotides are TGTGCCAGCAGTTTTGCCCCTAGTAGCGGGACATCACACAATGAGCAGTTCTTC.

The chain couples TRBV7-9 to TRBJ2-7; 8 nucleotides align to TRBD1. The J segment lost 6 bases and the V segment lost 4 bases, leaving 8 bases of the junction unmatched. The CDR3 runs to 14 residues. Germline-derived CDR1 and CDR2 are SEHNR and FQNEAQ (reference sequence). This chain's CDR3 is CASSSRQGRVEQYF. The CDR3 DNA reads TGTGCCAGCAGCTCCCGACAGGGGAGAGTCGAGCAGTACTTC.

The V call is TRBV5-5, the J call TRBJ2-7; unclear D gene. CDR3 size: 15 residues. Germline CDR1 SGHKS, CDR2 YYEKEE (reference sequence). Deletions cut 0 bases from V and 0 bases from J, with 10 bases between. For the CDR3, the DNA is TGTGCCAGCAGCTTGGGGAACGGGCCCTCCTACGAGCAGTACTTC. Translated, it gives CASSLGNGPSYEQYF. Full variable domain (missing parts from reference TRBV5-5 and TRBJ2-7): DAGVTQSPTHLIKTRGQQVTLRCSPISGHKSVSWYQQVLGQGPQFIFQYYEKEERGRGNFPDRFSARQFPNYSSELNVNALLLGDSALYLCASSLGNGPSYEQYFGPGTRLTVT.

This clone was observed once. The chain joins TRBV7-9 to TRBJ2-5, with a weak D call TRBD2 (5 bases). CDR1 is SEHNR, CDR2 FQNEAQ, per germline (reference sequence). V shed 3 bases and J shed 5 bases, with 7 bases lying between them. The CDR3 has 12 amino acids. The DNA of the CDR3 is TGTGCCAGCAGCTTCCAGCGGGAGACCCAGTACTTC. Translating it yields CASSFQRETQYF.